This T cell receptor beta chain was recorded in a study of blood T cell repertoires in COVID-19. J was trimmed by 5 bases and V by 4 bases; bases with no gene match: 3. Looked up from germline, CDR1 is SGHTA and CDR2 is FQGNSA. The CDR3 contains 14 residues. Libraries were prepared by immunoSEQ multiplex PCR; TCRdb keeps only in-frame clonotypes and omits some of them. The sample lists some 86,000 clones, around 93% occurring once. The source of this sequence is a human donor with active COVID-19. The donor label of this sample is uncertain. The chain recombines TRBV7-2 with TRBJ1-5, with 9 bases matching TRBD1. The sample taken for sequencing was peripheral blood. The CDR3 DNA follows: TGTGCCAGCAGCTCGACAGGGGGAGATCAGCCCCAGCATTTT. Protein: CASSSTGGDQPQHF.